This T cell receptor (beta chain) was sequenced during a study of vaccination effects on CD4 cells after COVID-19. The overall study: It was a median of 72 days after the second dose that post-vaccine samples were obtained.

Germline V lookup: CDR1 LGHNA, CDR2 YNFKEQ. This CDR3 has 15 amino acids. The V and J ends lost 0 bases and 6 bases respectively, with 14 bases between them. Peptide-pool stimulation followed by sequencing identified expanded antigen-specific CD4+ clonotypes in the ViraFEST assay. Cells that had been cultured for less than eleven days were the source of isolated CD4+ T cells. All study participants received two doses of BNT162b2 or mRNA-1273 vaccine. Fresh IL-2-containing medium replaced half the medium on days 3 and 7. This clone was seen once. Its matching antigen is unknown. Study-wide results and caveats: Healthy vaccinees had only 1 of 255 vaccine-induced clones cross-react with common cold coronaviruses.

Sequencing used immunoSEQ multiplex PCR; TCRdb keeps in-frame clones, though not all of them. The table includes approximately 14,000 clones, 70% to 80% detected once. This material consisted of CD4+ T cells from PBMCs cultured with HCoV-NL63 spike peptides, taken after COVID-19 vaccination. The sequence came from a human donor who received a COVID-19 vaccine. The chain joins TRBV4-2 to TRBJ1-1, with a tentative D call TRBD1 (6 bases). This CDR3 is CASSQESTGGAEAFF. CDR3 coding DNA: TGTGCCAGCAGCCAAGAATCCACCGGGGGCGCTGAAGCTTTCTTT.